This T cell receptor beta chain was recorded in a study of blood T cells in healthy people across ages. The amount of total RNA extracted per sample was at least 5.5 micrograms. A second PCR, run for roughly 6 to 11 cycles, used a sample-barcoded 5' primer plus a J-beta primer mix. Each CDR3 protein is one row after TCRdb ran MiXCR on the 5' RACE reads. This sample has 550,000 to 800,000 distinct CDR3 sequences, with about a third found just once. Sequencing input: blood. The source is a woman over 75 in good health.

Here the CDR3 reads CASMETVGFSQPQHF. CDR3 bases: TGTGCCAGCATGGAAACGGTGGGCTTTTCTCAGCCCCAGCATTTT. The V gene is TRBV28, the J gene TRBJ1-5; D call uncertain. The CDR3 consists of 15 residues. Germline CDR1 is MDHEN and CDR2 is SYDVKM. Trimming pared 7 bases from V and 6 bases from J, leaving 19 bases between.